A selection of T cell receptor beta chains follows, all from one sample in a study of molecular identifiers for immune sequencing clone quantification. TCRdb reanalysed the PCR reads using MiXCR and keeps one entry per CDR3 protein. The repertoire consists of just under 650,000 distinct CDR3 sequences, with approximately 20% occurring once and the leading ten covering about 0.9%. The sample comprised naive CD8+ T cells from blood, with Jurkat cell RNA spiked in. These receptor sequences come from a human donor in good health. Some libraries in this study had Jurkat cell RNA spiked in. CDR3s include the opening cysteine and the closing phenylalanine or tryptophan. Fields, in order: J gene, D gene, clone size, V gene, CDR3 protein, CDR3 DNA. A D gene is named only where the DNA matches it firmly. Expanded clones get a size class; other rows say once, few or many, or leave the size out.

TRBJ2-3 NA many TRBV7-3 CASSPGNTDTQYF TGTGCCAGCAGCCCTGGTAATACAGATACGCAGTATTTT
TRBJ1-3 NA NA TRBV7-9 CARGPILRNTIYF TGTGCCAGGGGACCGATTCTGCGAAACACCATATATTTT
TRBJ2-7 NA NA TRBV5-6 CASSLEPSASYEQYF TGTGCCAGCAGCTTGGAACCCAGTGCTTCTTACGAGCAGTACTTC
TRBJ2-7 TRBD2 many TRBV20-1 CSPSRGLAGLYEQYF TGCAGTCCTTCTAGGGGACTAGCGGGGCTCTACGAGCAGTACTTC
TRBJ2-1 TRBD2 many TRBV11-3 CASSGTSGYNEQFF TGTGCCAGCAGCGGGACTAGCGGCTACAATGAGCAGTTCTTC
TRBJ1-1 NA many TRBV12-3/TRBV12-4 CASSLGYAEAFF TGTGCCAGCAGTTTGGGGTACGCTGAAGCTTTCTTT
TRBJ2-5 NA NA TRBV13 CASGPTGQETQYF TGTGCCAGCGGCCCCACTGGCCAAGAGACCCAGTACTTC
TRBJ2-1 TRBD2 few TRBV7-9 CASSVGGGQAGYNEQFF TGTGCCAGCAGCGTGGGCGGGGGGCAGGCAGGATACAATGAGCAGTTCTTC
TRBJ2-3 NA many TRBV29-1 CSVEERLTALSYF TGCAGCGTAGAAGAACGTTTGACAGCACTTTCCTATTTT
TRBJ2-7 TRBD2 few TRBV20-1 CSAKGLAGLYEQYF TGCAGTGCAAAGGGACTAGCGGGACTCTACGAGCAGTACTTC
TRBJ2-2 NA NA TRBV27 CASSSLYNTAGELFF TGTGCCAGCAGTTCCCTGTATAATACCGCCGGGGAGCTGTTTTTT
TRBJ2-7 TRBD2 few TRBV7-8 CASSPGEGNYEQYF TGTGCCAGCAGCCCGGGGGAGGGCAACTACGAGCAGTACTTC
TRBJ1-5 NA many TRBV7-9 CASSAGDWFDQPQHF TGTGCCAGCAGCGCAGGGGATTGGTTTGATCAGCCCCAGCATTTT
TRBJ2-7 NA NA TRBV12-3/TRBV12-4 CASSSGTSLKQYF TGTGCCAGCAGTTCGGGTACCAGCCTGAAGCAGTACTTC
TRBJ2-1 NA many TRBV7-6 CASSLGGVNEQFF TGTGCCAGCAGCTTGGGGGGAGTGAATGAGCAGTTCTTC
TRBJ1-1 TRBD1 many TRBV9 CASSQTGGPEAFF TGTGCCAGCAGCCAGACAGGGGGTCCTGAAGCTTTCTTT
TRBJ2-5 TRBD1 many TRBV7-2 CASSLAGTGDRETQYF TGTGCCAGCAGCCTCGCCGGGACAGGGGATCGAGAGACCCAGTACTTC
TRBJ1-2 TRBD1 NA TRBV2 CAGSRAQGGYTF TGTGCCGGCAGTAGGGCACAGGGGGGCTACACCTTC
TRBJ1-1 NA many TRBV4-3 CASSRPHGANTEAFF TGCGCCAGCAGCCGTCCCCACGGGGCGAACACTGAAGCTTTCTTT
TRBJ1-2 NA NA TRBV29-1 CSAEEARADGYTF TGCAGCGCCGAGGAGGCAAGGGCGGATGGCTACACCTTC
TRBJ1-1 NA many TRBV7-9 CASSHAIALAEAFF TGTGCCAGCAGCCACGCTATCGCCCTCGCTGAAGCTTTCTTT
TRBJ2-1 NA many TRBV5-1 CASSYSGTHPNEQFF TGCGCCAGCAGCTACTCCGGGACCCATCCCAATGAGCAGTTCTTC
TRBJ2-7 TRBD2 many TRBV20-1 CSATRGGTSGNYEQYF TGCAGTGCTACCCGAGGGGGGACTAGCGGGAACTACGAGCAGTACTTC
TRBJ2-5 NA few TRBV10-2 CATSEYQETQYF TGCGCCACCTCCGAGTACCAAGAGACCCAGTACTTC
TRBJ2-7 NA many TRBV5-1 CASSPVEDEQYF TGCGCCAGCAGCCCCGTAGAGGACGAGCAGTACTTC
TRBJ2-2 NA NA TRBV12-3/TRBV12-4 CASSTGFPGELFF TGTGCCAGCAGTACAGGGTTCCCCGGGGAGCTGTTTTTT
TRBJ1-3 NA NA TRBV27 CASSPRTPGNTIYF TGTGCCAGCAGTCCCCGGACGCCTGGAAACACCATATATTTT
TRBJ2-7 NA many TRBV20-1 CSASDSVSYEQYF TGCAGTGCTTCGGACTCAGTCTCCTACGAGCAGTACTTC
TRBJ2-7 TRBD1 few TRBV20-1 CSARETGTGGYEQYF TGCAGTGCTAGAGAAACCGGGACAGGGGGCTACGAGCAGTACTTC
TRBJ2-7 NA NA TRBV4-3 CASSPGLTAHEQYF TGCGCCAGCAGCCCTGGTCTTACAGCCCACGAGCAGTACTTC
TRBJ2-5 NA few TRBV7-9 CASDLGVRETQYF TGTGCCAGCGATTTGGGGGTCAGGGAGACCCAGTACTTC
TRBJ2-1 TRBD1 few TRBV14 CASSPDRGSYNEQFF TGTGCCAGCAGCCCCGACAGGGGTTCCTACAATGAGCAGTTCTTC
TRBJ2-7 TRBD1 few TRBV27 CASSLTGGSRYEQYF TGTGCCAGCAGTTTGACAGGGGGCTCCCGGTACGAGCAGTACTTC
TRBJ1-1 NA NA TRBV6-6 CASGHTWRNTEAFF TGTGCCAGCGGCCATACATGGAGGAACACTGAAGCTTTCTTT
TRBJ2-7 NA many TRBV6-5 CASSPRVGREQYF TGTGCCAGCAGCCCTAGGGTAGGTCGCGAGCAGTACTTC
TRBJ2-3 TRBD2 many TRBV7-9 CASSLTSADTQYF TGTGCCAGCAGCCTCACTAGCGCAGATACGCAGTATTTT
TRBJ2-3 TRBD2 many TRBV9 CASSVRTSGRSTDTQYF TGTGCCAGCAGCGTCAGGACTAGCGGGAGGTCTACAGATACGCAGTATTTT
TRBJ2-3 NA NA TRBV7-3 CASSLGQGGLDTQYF TGTGCCAGCAGCTTAGGACAGGGAGGGTTAGATACGCAGTATTTT
TRBJ2-7 NA few TRBV3-1 CASSIRDVTYEQYF TGTGCCAGCAGCATACGGGACGTTACCTACGAGCAGTACTTC
TRBJ1-5 NA many TRBV4-2 CASSQENRVVQPQHF TGTGCCAGCAGCCAAGAAAACCGGGTCGTTCAGCCCCAGCATTTT
TRBJ1-1 NA many TRBV28 CASILTQGGGGIDTEAFF TGTGCCAGCATTCTCACACAGGGAGGTGGGGGTATAGACACTGAAGCTTTCTTT
TRBJ2-2 NA many TRBV4-3 CASSQGAGSWTGELFF TGCGCCAGCAGCCAAGGGGCGGGTTCTTGGACCGGGGAGCTGTTTTTT
TRBJ2-2 NA many TRBV29-1 CSASLRGWNTGELFF TGCAGCGCCTCTCTCAGGGGATGGAACACCGGGGAGCTGTTTTTT
TRBJ2-3 TRBD2 many TRBV18 CASSARLAEDTQYF TGTGCCAGCTCAGCGAGACTAGCGGAGGATACGCAGTATTTT
TRBJ2-1 TRBD1 NA TRBV20-1 CSAIDRGWYNEQFF TGCAGTGCCATCGACAGGGGTTGGTACAATGAGCAGTTCTTC
TRBJ2-1 TRBD2 NA TRBV28 CASRDPSGSSYNGQFF TGTGCCAGCAGGGACCCTAGCGGGAGCTCCTACAATGGGCAGTTCTTC
TRBJ2-3 TRBD1 many TRBV7-9 CASSGRDSFTDTQYF TGTGCCAGCAGCGGACGGGACAGCTTCACAGATACGCAGTATTTT
TRBJ2-2 TRBD1 many TRBV7-9 CASSLAGQGRTGELFF TGTGCCAGCAGCTTAGCGGGACAGGGAAGAACCGGGGAGCTGTTTTTT
TRBJ1-1 TRBD1 NA TRBV20-1 CSARDLTQGAPFGNTEAFF TGCAGTGCTAGAGATCTGACACAGGGGGCGCCGTTTGGTAACACTGAAGCTTTCTTT
TRBJ2-7 TRBD1 NA TRBV24-1 CATSDSNSGTGIEQYF TGTGCCACCAGTGATTCAAACTCCGGGACAGGGATCGAGCAGTACTTC
TRBJ1-5 NA NA TRBV21-1 CASTQGGNQPQHF TGTGCCAGCACACAAGGGGGGAATCAGCCCCAGCATTTT
TRBJ2-7 TRBD2 NA TRBV10-3 CAISEGTSGYEQYF TGTGCCATCAGTGAGGGGACTAGCGGGTACGAGCAGTACTTC
TRBJ2-7 NA many TRBV6-2/TRBV6-3 CASSPTTYEQYF TGTGCCAGCAGCCCGACTACCTACGAGCAGTACTTC
TRBJ2-2 TRBD2 few TRBV15 CATSRDLGGAGELFF TGTGCCACCAGCAGAGATTTGGGGGGGGCCGGGGAGCTGTTTTTT
TRBJ1-1 NA many TRBV13 CASSPVRGHTEAFF TGTGCCAGCAGCCCTGTCCGGGGACACACTGAAGCTTTCTTT
TRBJ2-7 TRBD1 NA TRBV11-2 CASRGQGFPYEQYF TGTGCCAGCAGGGGACAGGGGTTCCCCTACGAGCAGTACTTC
TRBJ2-6 NA few TRBV25-1 CASSEQSSGANVLTF TGTGCCAGCAGTGAACAATCGTCGGGGGCCAACGTCCTGACTTTC